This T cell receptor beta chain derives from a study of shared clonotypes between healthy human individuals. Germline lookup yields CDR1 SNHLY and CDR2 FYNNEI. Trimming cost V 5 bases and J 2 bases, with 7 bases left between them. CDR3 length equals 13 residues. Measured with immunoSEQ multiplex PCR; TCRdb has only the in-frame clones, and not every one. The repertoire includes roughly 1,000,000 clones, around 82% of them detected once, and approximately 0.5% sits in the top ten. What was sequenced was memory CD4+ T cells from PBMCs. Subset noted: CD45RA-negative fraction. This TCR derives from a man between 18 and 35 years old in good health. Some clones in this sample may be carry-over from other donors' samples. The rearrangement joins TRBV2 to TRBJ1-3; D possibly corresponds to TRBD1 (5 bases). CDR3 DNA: TGTGCCAGCAGTAAGGACACTGGAAACACCATATATTTT. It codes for CASSKDTGNTIYF.